A single sample gave rise to the 17 T cell receptor beta chains below, sequenced in a study of glioma-infiltrating T cells. Amplification of TCR alpha and beta CDR3 regions from RNA used iRepertoire nested multiplex PCR. TCRdb used MiXCR to reprocess the multiplex PCR reads, holding one entry per CDR3 protein. In the table there are about 130,000 distinct CDR3 sequences, approximately 24% of which are singletons. Sequencing was performed on glioma tissue, nonneoplastic brain tissue, or PBMCs (not recorded which). All receptors derive from a human donor with low-grade glioma or glioblastoma, undergoing nonglioma brain surgery, or in good health (not recorded which).

The chain joins TRBV24-1 to TRBJ2-3; D is uncertain. There are 13 residues in the CDR3. Germline loops: CDR1 KGHDR, CDR2 SFDVKD. Trimming left V 1 base short and J 2 bases short, with 3 bases between. The DNA for the CDR3 is TGTGCCACCAGTGATTTTGTCACAGATACGCAGTATTTT. It is translated as CATSDFVTDTQYF.

The rearrangement joins TRBV10-2 to TRBJ1-1, with 11 bases aligning to TRBD1. Unmatched junction bases numbered 12, after V lost 5 bases and J lost 4 bases. The CDR3 is made up of 17 amino acids. Germline CDR1 reads WSHSY; CDR2 reads SAAADI. The CDR3 protein is CASSLLDRGRLFTEAFF. The CDR3 DNA is TGCGCCAGCAGTCTCCTGGACAGGGGGCGCCTCTTCACTGAAGCTTTCTTT.

The chain joins TRBV12-3 or TRBV12-4 to TRBJ2-2, with D tentatively TRBD2 (6 bases). The CDR3 loop spans 16 amino acids. The V end lost 6 bases, the J end lost 1 base, and 15 bases lay between the germline ends. The chain's CDR3 is CASSQPGARNTGELFF. The CDR3 bases are TGTGCCAGCAGCCAACCGGGAGCCAGGAACACCGGGGAGCTGTTTTTT.

The J gene is TRBJ2-1, the V gene TRBV12-3 or TRBV12-4; possible D gene TRBD2, 5 bases. The CDR3 consists of 14 residues. The V end was cut by 2 bases, the J end by 5 bases, with 10 bases between. For the CDR3, the DNA is TGTGCCAGCAGTTTAATACGGGGAAACAATGAGCAGTTCTTC. Translating it yields CASSLIRGNNEQFF.

This clonotype was counted ten times or more. The rearrangement joins TRBV15 to TRBJ1-5; D is uncertain. Trimming left V 7 bases short and J 5 bases short, with 9 bases between. Germline V lookup: CDR1 LNHNV, CDR2 YYDKDF (reference sequence). CDR3 size: 12 residues. The CDR3: CATTRKDQPQHF. CDR3 coding DNA: TGTGCCACCACCCGAAAAGATCAGCCCCAGCATTTT.

V gene TRBV3-1 combines with J gene TRBJ1-5; D call uncertain. The CDR3 totals 16 residues. Trimming removed 0 bases at V and 7 bases at J, with 16 bases between. The germline V gene encodes CDR1 LGHDT and CDR2 YNNKEL (reference sequence). The CDR3 nucleotides are TGTGCCAGCAGCCAAGATACGTATTGGTCGGGACAGCCCCAGCATTTT. As protein: CASSQDTYWSGQPQHF. Using reference TRBV3-1 and TRBJ1-5 for the parts outside the CDR3, the full variable domain is DTAVSQTPKYLVTQMGNDKSIKCEQNLGHDTMYWYKQDSKKFLKIMFSYNNKELIINETVPNRFSPKSPDKAHLNLHINSLELGDSAVYFCASSQDTYWSGQPQHFGDGTRLSIL.

This clonotype was picked up many times. The chain recombines TRBV27 with TRBJ1-5, with D possibly being TRBD1 (6 bases). Germline-derived CDR1 and CDR2 are MNHEY and SMNVEV (reference sequence). V was cut by 2 bases and J by 4 bases, with 12 bases left in between. The CDR3 extends over 15 amino acids. In DNA, the CDR3 is TGTGCCAGCAGTTTAGCAGCGACAGGAAATCAGCCCCAGCATTTT. Amino acids: CASSLAATGNQPQHF.

In regard to this clonotype: Relative to the germline gene, one junction end is altered; a read error may explain this. The chain uses TRBV7-2 and TRBJ2-3; D ambiguous. The V gene's germline CDR1 is SGHTA and CDR2 FQGNSA. The CDR3 runs 14 residues. The CDR3 nucleotides read TGTGCTAGCAGCTTAGGCGCGGACGGGGATACGCAGTATTTT. Encoded protein: CASSLGADGDTQYF. The whole variable domain, filled in from reference TRBV7-2 and TRBJ2-3, reads GAGVSQSPSNKVTEKGKDVELRCDPISGHTALYWYRQSLGQGLEFLIYFQGNSAPDKSGLPSDRFSAERTGGSVSTLTIQRTQQEDSAVYLCASSLGADGDTQYFGPGTRLTVL.

The chain joins TRBV3-1 to TRBJ2-1, with 7 positions matching TRBD1. The CDR3 runs to 13 residues. V shed 2 bases and J 6 bases; nucleotides not matched to a gene: 1. The germline V gene has CDR1 LGHDT and CDR2 YNNKEL (reference sequence). CDR3 in DNA: TGTGCCAGCAGCCAAAGGGGGCCCAATGAGCAGTTCTTC. As protein: CASSQRGPNEQFF.

The rearrangement links TRBV20-1 to TRBJ1-4; possible D gene TRBD1, 6 bases. The CDR3 covers 13 residues. V lost 3 bases, J lost 5 bases, and 10 bases lay in between. Germline values: CDR1 DFQATT, CDR2 SNEGSKA (reference sequence). The CDR3 DNA reads as TGCAGTGCTAGGGGGGGGCCCAATGAAAAACTGTTTTTT. Translating gives CSARGGPNEKLFF.

On this clonotype itself: This could be a read error, since a much larger clone is one nucleotide away. This chain uses TRBV6-7 with TRBJ1-6; the D gene is possibly TRBD1 (6 bases). TRBV6-7 is an ORF; its function is uncertain. This CDR3 has 15 amino acids. Trimming left V 0 bases short and J 14 bases short, with 17 bases between. The DNA for the CDR3 is TGTGCCAGCAGTTACTCGGACAGTGTACAGATAACCCTCCACTTT. Translated: CASSYSDSVQITLHF.

To note about this clonotype: A read error is likely, as this CDR3 ends without the conserved phenylalanine or tryptophan. Because the CDR3's place on the DNA is in doubt, the DNA is left out and the CDR3 is given as listed by TCRdb. The chain combines TRBV24-1 with TRBJ2-5; no DNA check was done on the table's D call, TRBD1. The CDR3 spans 11 amino acids, including both terminal residues. Germline CDR1 reads KGHDR; CDR2 reads SFDVKD. The CDR3 spells CATSTKRTGTL.

V usage is TRBV6-1 and J usage is TRBJ2-7, with 7 nucleotides matching TRBD1. CDR3 length: 17 residues. The V gene's germline CDR1 is MNHNS and CDR2 SASEGT. The CDR3 DNA follows: TGTGCCAGCAGTGAAGGACAGGGACAGATGGGATCGTACGAGAAGTACGTC. Amino acids: CASSEGQGQMGSYEKYV.

The CDR3 region is CASSIAQGYMNTEAFF. CDR3 nucleotides: TGTGCCAGTAGTATAGCACAGGGGTACATGAACACTGAAGCTTTCTTT. This sequence joins TRBV19 and TRBJ1-1; 7 bases are a match to TRBD1. V was pared by 1 base and J by 0 bases, with 5 bases of the junction left unmatched. This CDR3 comprises 16 residues. Germline-derived CDR1 and CDR2 are LNHDA and SQIVND (reference sequence).

This clonotype was detected a few times. The chain recombines TRBV2 with TRBJ2-1; the D gene is possibly TRBD1 (6 bases). CDR1 SNHLY and CDR2 FYNNEI come from the germline V gene. V lost 4 bases to trimming and J lost 3 bases, with 7 bases between them. This CDR3 region has 13 residues. The CDR3 DNA reads as TGTGCCAGCAGTGTACAGGGCTACAATGAGCAGTTCTTC. Translating gives CASSVQGYNEQFF.

V gene TRBV9 combines with J gene TRBJ1-1; perhaps TRBD1 as D (6 bases). Trimming took off 0 bases at V and 4 bases at J, with 16 bases between the two ends. The CDR3 runs to 16 residues. Germline-derived CDR1 and CDR2 are SGDLS and YYNGEE. CDR3: CASSVGRDKMTTEAFF. CDR3 nucleotides: TGTGCCAGCAGCGTAGGGAGGGACAAAATGACCACTGAAGCTTTCTTT. Together with reference TRBV9 and TRBJ1-1, the CDR3 gives the full variable domain: DSGVTQTPKHLITATGQRVTLRCSPRSGDLSVYWYQQSLDQGLQFLIQYYNGEERAKGNILERFSAQQFPDLHSELNLSSLELGDSALYFCASSVGRDKMTTEAFFGQGTRLTVV.

A few counts support this clonotype. V and J are TRBV6-6 and TRBJ1-5; 7 bases match TRBD1. This CDR3 is 20 amino acids long. J lost 0 bases, V lost 2 bases, and 16 bases had no gene match. The germline gives CDR1 MNHNY, CDR2 SVGAGI (reference sequence). The CDR3 loop is CASSYGRDRDKTYSNQPQHF. The CDR3 DNA reads as TGTGCCAGCAGTTACGGCCGGGACAGAGACAAGACTTATAGCAATCAGCCCCAGCATTTT.